Sequencing of this T cell receptor beta chain was carried out in a study of blood T cell repertoires in COVID-19. Background on the study: PBMCs, B-cell-depleted T cells, or T cells were the source of the cDNA or gDNA that made up the material.

Clones were sequenced by immunoSEQ multiplex PCR, and TCRdb holds only the in-frame ones, with some missing. The repertoire includes about 480,000 clones, 88% of them detected once, and approximately 1.8% sits in the top ten. Germline-derived CDR1 and CDR2 are MDHEN and SYDVKM. The CDR3 sequence is 17 residues long. The V gene lost 1 base and the J gene lost 0 bases, with 14 bases spanning the gap. The study drew participants aged about 18 to 89 years from roughly 25 US areas. Participants had their cohort set by participant-reported clinical history. Symptom resolution, clearance, or two negative PCRs marked the recovered donors of Cohort 3.

Sequencing was carried out using PBMCs or T cells enriched from blood (not recorded which). The genes are TRBV28 and TRBJ2-3, with D perhaps TRBD2 (6 bases). The source of this sequence is a woman in her thirties or forties who had recovered from COVID-19. The CDR3 here is CASSLSRLGPSTDTQYF. DNA of the CDR3: TGTGCCAGCAGTTTATCACGACTAGGCCCTAGCACAGATACGCAGTATTTT.